This TCR beta chain came from a study of monozygotic twins with inflammatory bowel disease. TCRdb re-called the 5' RACE reads; every CDR3 protein appears as one record, without DNA. Its clone listing holds roughly 140,000 distinct CDR3 sequences. Germline values: CDR1 MNHEY, CDR2 SMNVEV (reference sequence). The CDR3 runs to 15 residues. The genes are TRBV27 and TRBJ1-1; TCRdb gives TRBD1 as the D gene, but with no DNA this cannot be confirmed. Material for sequencing was blood. The source of this sequence is a human donor with ulcerative colitis or Crohn's disease, or a healthy co-twin of an affected twin (not recorded which). CDR3 loop: CASSGTGHPGTEAFF.